This record looks at one TCR beta chain sequence and its context. This sample is drawn from a study of technical replicates of blood from several donors. Here immunoSEQ multiplex PCR was the method, and the copy in TCRdb shows in-frame clones only, minus some. The repertoire holds roughly 14,000 clones, more than 75% seen once, with more than 9% in the top ten. CDR1 is MNHEY and CDR2 is SMNVEV in the germline V gene (reference sequence). V lost 7 bases, J lost 4 bases, and 13 bases lay in between. The CDR3 is 13 residues long. Sequenced: PBMCs. The origin of this receptor is a human donor in good health. The V call is TRBV27, the J call TRBJ1-1; perhaps TRBD1 as D (5 bases). The CDR3 DNA reads as TGTGCCAGCACCCCAGGGTGGGGCACTGAAGCTTTCTTT. Its protein is CASTPGWGTEAFF.